The present T cell receptor (beta chain) was sequenced within a study of human T cells and chemical hapten exposure. Study details: For sensitization, 2% DPC was applied to an approximately 2 cm by approximately 2 cm patch of upper inner arm skin.

TCRdb analysed the RACE reads with MiXCR anew, one entry per CDR3 protein. The sample has some 400,000 distinct CDR3 sequences, nearly 5% seen once. Time point given: patch test 1, 2 weeks after DPC sensitization. Described treatment: therapeutic diphenylcyclopropenone sensitization with weekly scalp DPC. Ten or more counts support this clonotype. V lost 4 bases and J lost 4; bases outside the gene matches: 6. Germline V CDR1 and CDR2: LNHNV, YYDKDF (reference sequence). The CDR3 has 14 amino acids. The V gene is TRBV15, the J gene TRBJ2-7, with 8 bases fitting TRBD1. Sequences were derived from whole blood, sampled in connection with sensitization to the hapten diphenylcyclopropenone (DPC). This TCR was sampled from a woman between 45 and 60 years old with alopecia areata. Some clones in this sample may be carry-over from other donors' samples. The CDR3 reads CATSNDRGPYEQYF. In nucleotides, the CDR3 is TGTGCCACCAGCAACGACAGGGGTCCTTACGAGCAGTACTTC.